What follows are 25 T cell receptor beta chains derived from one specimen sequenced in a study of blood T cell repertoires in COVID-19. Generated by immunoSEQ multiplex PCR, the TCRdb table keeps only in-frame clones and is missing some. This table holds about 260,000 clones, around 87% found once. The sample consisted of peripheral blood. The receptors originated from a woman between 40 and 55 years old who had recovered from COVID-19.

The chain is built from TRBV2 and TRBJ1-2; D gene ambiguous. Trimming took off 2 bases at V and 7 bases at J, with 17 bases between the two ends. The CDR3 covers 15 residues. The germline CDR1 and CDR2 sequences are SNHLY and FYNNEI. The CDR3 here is CASSEWAGRASGYTF. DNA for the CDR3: TGTGCCAGCAGTGAATGGGCAGGCCGCGCAAGTGGCTACACCTTC.

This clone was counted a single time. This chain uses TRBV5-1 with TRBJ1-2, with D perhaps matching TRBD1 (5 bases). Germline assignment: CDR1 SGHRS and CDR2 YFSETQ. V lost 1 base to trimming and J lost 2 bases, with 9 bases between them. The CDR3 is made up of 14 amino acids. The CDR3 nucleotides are TGCGCCAGCAGCTTGCTGACAGCCAACTATGGCTACACCTTC. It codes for CASSLLTANYGYTF.

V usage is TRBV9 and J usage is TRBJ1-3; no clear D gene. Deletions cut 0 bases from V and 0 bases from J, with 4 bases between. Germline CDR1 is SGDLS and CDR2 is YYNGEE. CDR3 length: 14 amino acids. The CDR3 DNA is TGTGCCAGCAGCGTAGACATCTCTGGAAACACCATATATTTT. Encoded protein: CASSVDISGNTIYF.

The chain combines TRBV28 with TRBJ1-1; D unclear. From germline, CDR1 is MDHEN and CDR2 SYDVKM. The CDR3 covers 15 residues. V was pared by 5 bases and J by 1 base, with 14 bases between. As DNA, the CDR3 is TGTGCCAGCAGTCCCCGGGGTCAGCAGAACACTGAAGCTTTCTTT. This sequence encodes CASSPRGQQNTEAFF. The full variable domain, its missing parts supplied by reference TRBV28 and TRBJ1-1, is DVKVTQSSRYLVKRTGEKVFLECVQDMDHENMFWYRQDPGLGLRLIYFSYDVKMKEKGDIPEGYSVSREKKERFSLILESASTNQTSMYLCASSPRGQQNTEAFFGQGTRLTVV.

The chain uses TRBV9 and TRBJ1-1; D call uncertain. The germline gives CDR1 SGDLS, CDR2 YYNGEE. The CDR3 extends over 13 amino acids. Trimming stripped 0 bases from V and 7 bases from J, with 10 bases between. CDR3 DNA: TGTGCCAGCAGCGTAGCGGGGTTGAGTGAAGCTTTCTTT. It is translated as CASSVAGLSEAFF.

The CDR3 bases are TGTGCCAGCAGCCCCCGGGCCAGGGGAGAAAAACTGTTTTTT. Translating gives CASSPRARGEKLFF. V gene TRBV7-2 combines with J gene TRBJ1-4; the D gene is possibly TRBD1 (6 bases). The germline V gene has CDR1 SGHTA and CDR2 FQGNSA. The CDR3 loop spans 14 amino acids. V was shortened by 5 bases and J by 8 bases, with 15 bases between the two germline ends.

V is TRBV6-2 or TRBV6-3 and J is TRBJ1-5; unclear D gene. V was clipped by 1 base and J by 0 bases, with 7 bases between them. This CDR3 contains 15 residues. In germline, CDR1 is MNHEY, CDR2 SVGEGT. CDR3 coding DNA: TGTGCCAGCAGTTACTGGGAGGATAGCAATCAGCCCCAGCATTTT. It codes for CASSYWEDSNQPQHF.

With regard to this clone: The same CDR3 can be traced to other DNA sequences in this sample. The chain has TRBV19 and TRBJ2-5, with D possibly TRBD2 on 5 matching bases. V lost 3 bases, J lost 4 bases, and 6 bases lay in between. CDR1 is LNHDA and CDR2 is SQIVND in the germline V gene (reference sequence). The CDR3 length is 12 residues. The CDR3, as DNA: TGTGCCAGTAGTATTGGAGGAGAGACCCAGTACTTC. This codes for CASSIGGETQYF.

CDR3 amino acids: CAISSGQTFTDTQYF. The CDR3 DNA reads as TGTGCCATCAGTTCGGGACAAACCTTCACAGATACGCAGTATTTT. This chain joins TRBV10-3 and TRBJ2-3; tentative D call: TRBD1 (6 bases). CDR1 and CDR2 from the germline V gene are ENHRY and SYGVKD. There are 15 residues in the CDR3. V was shortened by 5 bases and J by 2 bases, with 14 bases between the two germline ends.

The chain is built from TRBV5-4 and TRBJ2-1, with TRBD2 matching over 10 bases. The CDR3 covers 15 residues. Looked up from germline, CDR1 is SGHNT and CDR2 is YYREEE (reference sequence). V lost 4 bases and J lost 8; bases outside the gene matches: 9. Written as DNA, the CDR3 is TGTGCCAGCAGCGTTGCGGGACTAGCGTTGGATGAGCAGTTCTTC. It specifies CASSVAGLALDEQFF.

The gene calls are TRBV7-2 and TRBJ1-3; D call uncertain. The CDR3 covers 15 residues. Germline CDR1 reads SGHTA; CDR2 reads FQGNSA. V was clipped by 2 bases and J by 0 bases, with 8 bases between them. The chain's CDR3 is CASSLSSSSGNTIYF. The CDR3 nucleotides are TGTGCCAGCAGCTTATCGTCGAGCTCTGGAAACACCATATATTTT.

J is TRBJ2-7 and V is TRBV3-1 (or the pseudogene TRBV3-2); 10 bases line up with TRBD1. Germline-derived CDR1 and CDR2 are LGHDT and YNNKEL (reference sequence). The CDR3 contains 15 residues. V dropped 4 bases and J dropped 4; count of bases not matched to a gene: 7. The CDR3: CASSPPGQGLYEQYF. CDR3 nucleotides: TGTGCCAGCAGCCCTCCGGGACAGGGGTTATACGAGCAGTACTTC.

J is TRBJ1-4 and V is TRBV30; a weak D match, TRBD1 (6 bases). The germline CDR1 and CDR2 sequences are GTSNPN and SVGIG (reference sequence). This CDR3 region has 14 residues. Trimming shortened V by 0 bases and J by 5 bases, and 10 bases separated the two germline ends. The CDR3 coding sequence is TGTGCCTGGAGTGTAAGGACAGCGAATGAAAAACTGTTTTTT. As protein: CAWSVRTANEKLFF.

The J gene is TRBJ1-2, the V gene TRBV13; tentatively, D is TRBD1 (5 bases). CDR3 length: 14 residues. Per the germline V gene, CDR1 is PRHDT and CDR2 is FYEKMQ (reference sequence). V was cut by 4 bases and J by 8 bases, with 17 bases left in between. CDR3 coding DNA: TGTGCCAGCAGCTCACGGGACTCACCGCGGGGCTACACCTTC. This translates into CASSSRDSPRGYTF.

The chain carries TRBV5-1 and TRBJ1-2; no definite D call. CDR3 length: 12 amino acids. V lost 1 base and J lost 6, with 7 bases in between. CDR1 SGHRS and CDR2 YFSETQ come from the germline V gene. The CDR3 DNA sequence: TGCGCCAGCAGCTTGAACAGAAATGGCTACACCTTC. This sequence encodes CASSLNRNGYTF. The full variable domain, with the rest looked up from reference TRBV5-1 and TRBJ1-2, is KAGVTQTPRYLIKTRGQQVTLSCSPISGHRSVSWYQQTPGQGLQFLFEYFSETQRNKGNFPGRFSGRQFSNSRSEMNVSTLELGDSALYLCASSLNRNGYTFGSGTRLTVV.

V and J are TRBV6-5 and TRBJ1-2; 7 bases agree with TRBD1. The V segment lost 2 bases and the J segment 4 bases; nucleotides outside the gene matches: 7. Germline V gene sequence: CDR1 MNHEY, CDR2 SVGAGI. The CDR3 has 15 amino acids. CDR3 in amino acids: CASSYGQGGIYGYTF. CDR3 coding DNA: TGTGCCAGCAGTTACGGTCAGGGGGGAATCTATGGCTACACCTTC.

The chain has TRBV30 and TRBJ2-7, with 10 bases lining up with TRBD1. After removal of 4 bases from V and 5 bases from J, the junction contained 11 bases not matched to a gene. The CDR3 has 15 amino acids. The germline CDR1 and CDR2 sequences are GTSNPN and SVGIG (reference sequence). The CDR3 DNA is TGTGCCTGGAATCCGACAGGGGGCATATTCGACGAGCAGTACTTC. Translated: CAWNPTGGIFDEQYF.

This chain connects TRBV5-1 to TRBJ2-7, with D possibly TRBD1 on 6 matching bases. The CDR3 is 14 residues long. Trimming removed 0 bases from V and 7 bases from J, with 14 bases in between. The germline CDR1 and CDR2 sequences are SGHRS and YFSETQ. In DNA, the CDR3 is TGCGCCAGCAGCTTGGGTGTGGGGCAGGGGGAGCAGTACTTC. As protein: CASSLGVGQGEQYF. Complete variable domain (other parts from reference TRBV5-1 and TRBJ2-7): KAGVTQTPRYLIKTRGQQVTLSCSPISGHRSVSWYQQTPGQGLQFLFEYFSETQRNKGNFPGRFSGRQFSNSRSEMNVSTLELGDSALYLCASSLGVGQGEQYFGPGTRLTVT.

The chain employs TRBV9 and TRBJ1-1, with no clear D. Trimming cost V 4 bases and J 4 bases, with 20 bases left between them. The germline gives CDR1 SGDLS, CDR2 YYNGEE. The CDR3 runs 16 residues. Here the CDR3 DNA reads TGTGCCAGCAGCCCCCAAGGGAAGGGAGGATTCACTGAAGCTTTCTTT. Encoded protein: CASSPQGKGGFTEAFF.

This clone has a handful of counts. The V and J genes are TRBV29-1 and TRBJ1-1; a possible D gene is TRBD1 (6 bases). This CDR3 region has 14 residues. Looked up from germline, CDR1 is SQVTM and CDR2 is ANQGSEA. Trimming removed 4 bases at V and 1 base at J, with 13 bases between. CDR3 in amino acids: CSVVRGAENTEAFF. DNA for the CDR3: TGCAGCGTTGTTCGGGGGGCGGAGAACACTGAAGCTTTCTTT.

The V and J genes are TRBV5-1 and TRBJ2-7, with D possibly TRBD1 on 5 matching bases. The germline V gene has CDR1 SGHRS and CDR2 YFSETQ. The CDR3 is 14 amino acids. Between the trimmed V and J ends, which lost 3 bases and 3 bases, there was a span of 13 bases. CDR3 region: CASSYEPGRYEQYF. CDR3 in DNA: TGCGCCAGCAGCTACGAGCCAGGGCGCTACGAGCAGTACTTC.

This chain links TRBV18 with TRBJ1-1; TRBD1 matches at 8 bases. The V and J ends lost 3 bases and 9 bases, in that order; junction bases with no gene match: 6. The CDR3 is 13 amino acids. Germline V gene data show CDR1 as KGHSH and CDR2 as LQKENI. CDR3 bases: TGTGCCAGCTCACCCCGGACAGGGTGGAAAGCTTTCTTT. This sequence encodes CASSPRTGWKAFF.

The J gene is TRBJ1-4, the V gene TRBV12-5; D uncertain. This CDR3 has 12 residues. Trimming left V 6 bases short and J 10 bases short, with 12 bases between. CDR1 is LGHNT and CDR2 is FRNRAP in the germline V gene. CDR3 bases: TGTGCTAGTGGACCGGGAGCGAGAAAACTGTTTTTT. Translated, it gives CASGPGARKLFF.

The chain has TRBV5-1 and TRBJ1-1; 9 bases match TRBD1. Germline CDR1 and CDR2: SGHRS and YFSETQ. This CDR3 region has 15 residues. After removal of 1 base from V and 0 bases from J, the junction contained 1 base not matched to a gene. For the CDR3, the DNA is TGCGCCAGCAGCTTGACAGGGGGCCTGAACACTGAAGCTTTCTTT. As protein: CASSLTGGLNTEAFF. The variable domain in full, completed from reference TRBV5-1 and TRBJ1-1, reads KAGVTQTPRYLIKTRGQQVTLSCSPISGHRSVSWYQQTPGQGLQFLFEYFSETQRNKGNFPGRFSGRQFSNSRSEMNVSTLELGDSALYLCASSLTGGLNTEAFFGQGTRLTVV.

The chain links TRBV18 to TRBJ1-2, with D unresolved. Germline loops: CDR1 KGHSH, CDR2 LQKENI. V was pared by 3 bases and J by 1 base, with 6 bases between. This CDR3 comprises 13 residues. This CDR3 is CASSPQRNYGYTF. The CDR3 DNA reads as TGTGCCAGCTCACCCCAGCGTAACTATGGCTACACCTTC.